These 3 T cell receptor beta chains came from one sample sequenced in a study of molecular identifiers for immune sequencing clone quantification. Via MiXCR, TCRdb re-called the PCR reads, giving one row per CDR3 protein. The sample includes 600,000 to 650,000 distinct CDR3 sequences, approximately 20% seen only once; the top ten take approximately 0.9%. Sequencing was carried out using naive CD8+ T cells from blood, with Jurkat cell RNA spiked in. Documented subset: FACS-sorted CD8+CD4-CCR7+CD45RA+ naive T cells. All receptors come from a human donor in good health. Some libraries in this study had Jurkat cell RNA spiked in.

This clonotype occurred a few times. V usage is TRBV9 and J usage is TRBJ1-2; D is perhaps TRBD1 (6 bases). V lost 3 bases, J lost 6 bases, and 18 bases lay in between. This CDR3 comprises 15 residues. Germline CDR1 and CDR2: SGDLS and YYNGEE. The CDR3 reads CASSGEGQGFDGYTF. DNA for the CDR3: TGTGCCAGCAGCGGAGAAGGGCAGGGGTTCGATGGCTACACCTTC.

In this sample, this clonotype turned up a few times. This rearrangement joins TRBV24-1 to TRBJ2-3, with D possibly matching TRBD2 (5 bases). The germline gives CDR1 KGHDR, CDR2 SFDVKD. The CDR3 covers 14 residues. Trimming took off 0 bases at V and 4 bases at J, with 7 bases between the two ends. The CDR3 here is CATSDLLGADTQYF. DNA for the CDR3: TGTGCCACCAGTGATTTGCTCGGGGCAGATACGCAGTATTTT.

The table lists this clonotype with many counts. This chain connects TRBV19 to TRBJ2-3; 8 bases match TRBD1. V lost 6 bases to trimming and J lost 6 bases; unmatched junction nucleotides: 11. Germline-derived CDR1 and CDR2 are LNHDA and SQIVND (reference sequence). The CDR3 covers 15 residues. CDR3 residues: CASRGDRFGPDTQYF. CDR3 sequence (DNA): TGTGCCAGTAGAGGGGACAGGTTTGGACCCGATACGCAGTATTTT. The variable domain in full, completed from reference TRBV19 and TRBJ2-3, reads DGGITQSPKYLFRKEGQNVTLSCEQNLNHDAMYWYRQDPGQGLRLIYYSQIVNDFQKGDIAEGYSVSREKKESFPLTVTSAQKNPTAFYLCASRGDRFGPDTQYFGPGTRLTVL.